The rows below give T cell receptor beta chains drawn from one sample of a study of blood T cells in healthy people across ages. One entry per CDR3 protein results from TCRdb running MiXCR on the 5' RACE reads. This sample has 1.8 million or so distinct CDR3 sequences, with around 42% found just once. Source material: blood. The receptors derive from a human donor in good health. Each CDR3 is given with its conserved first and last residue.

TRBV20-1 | CSARDHGWPYPYEQYF
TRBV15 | CATSSRLAGGVYTDTQYF
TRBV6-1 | CASGGQIIIYEQYF
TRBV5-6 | CASSLRGALEQYF
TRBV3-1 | CASSQVRAGFYGYTF
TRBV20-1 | CSAADSPNQPQHF
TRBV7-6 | CASSFQFSYEQYF
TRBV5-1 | CASSLAPGGDEQFF
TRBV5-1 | CASSLDLSTGANVLTF
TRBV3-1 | CASSPRTGGQRETQYF
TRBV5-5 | CASSLVAGAGPYGYTF
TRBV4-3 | CASSQAVGTNYGYTF
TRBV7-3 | CASSLSGGALDTQYF
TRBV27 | CASSPWAAGGFEQYF
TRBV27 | CASTMGSTDAQYF
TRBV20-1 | CSARGTGTSSGYTF
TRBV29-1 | CSVANRPSGERYF
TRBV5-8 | CASSLAPLFGYTF
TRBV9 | CASSDGTSGVGFNNEQFF
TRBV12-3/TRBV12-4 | CASSFWVGTQPQHF
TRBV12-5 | CASGPERPSSSYEQYF
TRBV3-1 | CASSPVRYNEQFF
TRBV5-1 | CASSWRTGAYEQYF
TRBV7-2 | CASSPDLQVDTQYF
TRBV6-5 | CASSHRAGRMNTEAFF
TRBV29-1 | CSASGGGDEQFF
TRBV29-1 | CSERTGGGEQYF
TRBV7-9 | CASSSRAMYQETQYF
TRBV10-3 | CAISETLYEQYF
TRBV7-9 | CASSLLVGYNEQFF
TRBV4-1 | CASSQDLAATLLNSPLHF
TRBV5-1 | CASSLEPARYSQETQYF
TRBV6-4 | CASSDYPSGEQYF
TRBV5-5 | CASSLEANGYGYTF
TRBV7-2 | CASSLAISWGPQETQYF
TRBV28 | CASSSPGGEGNEKLFF
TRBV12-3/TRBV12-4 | CASGLSGTIYEQYF
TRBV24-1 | CATSDPGGLGINEQFF